This T cell receptor beta chain stems from a study of long-term antiretroviral therapy in people with HIV. Study observations and caveats: The range of CDR3 lengths in HIV repertoires proved narrower than that found in controls.

For each donor, at least one pre-ART and at least two post-ART PBMC samples were available. Worth noting for this clone: What it binds is unknown.

Germline V gene data show CDR1 as SGHAT and CDR2 as FQNNGV. Trimming pared 1 base from V and 9 bases from J, leaving 10 bases between. The CDR3 extends over 14 amino acids. Runs used v3.0 of the immunoSEQ assay and were done at survey level. Generated by immunoSEQ multiplex PCR, the TCRdb table keeps only in-frame clones and is missing some. The sample lists around 38,000 clones; 94% were seen once. The chain recombines TRBV11-2 with TRBJ1-6; D remains unclear. The specimen was unsorted PBMCs, collected 9 to 9.5 years after starting antiretroviral therapy. This sequence was found in a man aged 25-45 years with HIV. Written as DNA, the CDR3 is TGTGCCAGCAGCTTAGTGTCGGAAGGTTCACCCCTCCACTTT. This sequence encodes CASSLVSEGSPLHF.